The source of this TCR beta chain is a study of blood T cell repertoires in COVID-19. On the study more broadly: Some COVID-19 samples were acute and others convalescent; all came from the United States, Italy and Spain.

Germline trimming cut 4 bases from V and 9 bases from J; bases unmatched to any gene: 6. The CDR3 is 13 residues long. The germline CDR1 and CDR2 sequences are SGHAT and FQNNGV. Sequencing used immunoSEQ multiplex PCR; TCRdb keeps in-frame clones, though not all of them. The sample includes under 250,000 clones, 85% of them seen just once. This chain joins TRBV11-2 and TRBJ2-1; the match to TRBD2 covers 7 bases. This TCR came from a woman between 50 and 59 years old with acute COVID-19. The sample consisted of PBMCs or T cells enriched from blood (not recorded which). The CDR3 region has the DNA TGTGCCAGCAGCTCTGACTGGGGGGGTGAGCAGTTCTTC. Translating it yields CASSSDWGGEQFF.